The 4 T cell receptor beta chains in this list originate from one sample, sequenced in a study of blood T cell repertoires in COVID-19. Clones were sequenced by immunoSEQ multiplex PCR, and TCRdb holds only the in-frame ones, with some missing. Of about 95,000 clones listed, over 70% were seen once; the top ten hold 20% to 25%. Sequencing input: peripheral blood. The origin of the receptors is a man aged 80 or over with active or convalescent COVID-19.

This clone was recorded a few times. The CDR3 DNA is TGTGCCATCAGTGGTGGTAGGGGTGAAAAACTGTTTTTT. Its protein product is CAISGGRGEKLFF. The chain combines TRBV10-3 with TRBJ1-4, with a weak D call TRBD1 (5 bases). Germline V gene data show CDR1 as ENHRY and CDR2 as SYGVKD. The germline V and J ends were trimmed by 4 bases and 7 bases, with 10 bases remaining between them. This CDR3 is 13 amino acids long.

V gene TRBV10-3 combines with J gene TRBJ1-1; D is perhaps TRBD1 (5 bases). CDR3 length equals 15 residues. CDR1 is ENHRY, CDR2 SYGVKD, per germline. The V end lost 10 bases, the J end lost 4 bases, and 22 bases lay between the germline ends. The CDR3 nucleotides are TGTGCCACCAGAGGGAGGGAGCGCGGGGGCACTGAAGCTTTCTTT. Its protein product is CATRGRERGGTEAFF.

The CDR3 sequence is CASSPRGRQGAEFF. DNA of the CDR3: TGTGCCAGCAGTCCCCGGGGGAGACAGGGGGCTGAGTTCTTC. The genes are TRBV6-2 or TRBV6-3 and TRBJ2-1; 10 bases line up with TRBD1. CDR1 and CDR2 (germline): MNHEY, SVGEGT. The trim removed 5 bases at V and 14 bases at J, leaving 12 bases unmatched. This CDR3 has 14 amino acids.

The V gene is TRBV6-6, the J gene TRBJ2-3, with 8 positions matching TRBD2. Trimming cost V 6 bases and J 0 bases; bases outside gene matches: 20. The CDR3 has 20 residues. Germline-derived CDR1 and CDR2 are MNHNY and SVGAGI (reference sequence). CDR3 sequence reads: CASSAKVPGRTSRSTDTQYF. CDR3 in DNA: TGTGCCAGCAGCGCCAAGGTACCAGGGAGGACTAGCAGAAGCACAGATACGCAGTATTTT.